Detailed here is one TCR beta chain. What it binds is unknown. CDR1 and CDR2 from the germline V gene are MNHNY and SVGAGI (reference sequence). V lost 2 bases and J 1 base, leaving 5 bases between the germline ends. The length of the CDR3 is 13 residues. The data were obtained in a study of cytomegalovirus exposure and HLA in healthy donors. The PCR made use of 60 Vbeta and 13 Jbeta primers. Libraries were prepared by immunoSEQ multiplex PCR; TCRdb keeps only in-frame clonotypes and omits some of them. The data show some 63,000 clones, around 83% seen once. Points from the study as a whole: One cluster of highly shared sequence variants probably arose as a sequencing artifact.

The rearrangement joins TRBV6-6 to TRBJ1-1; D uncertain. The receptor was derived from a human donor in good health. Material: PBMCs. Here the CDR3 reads CASSYRGNTEAFF. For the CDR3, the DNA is TGTGCCAGCAGTTACCGGGGGAACACTGAAGCTTTCTTT.